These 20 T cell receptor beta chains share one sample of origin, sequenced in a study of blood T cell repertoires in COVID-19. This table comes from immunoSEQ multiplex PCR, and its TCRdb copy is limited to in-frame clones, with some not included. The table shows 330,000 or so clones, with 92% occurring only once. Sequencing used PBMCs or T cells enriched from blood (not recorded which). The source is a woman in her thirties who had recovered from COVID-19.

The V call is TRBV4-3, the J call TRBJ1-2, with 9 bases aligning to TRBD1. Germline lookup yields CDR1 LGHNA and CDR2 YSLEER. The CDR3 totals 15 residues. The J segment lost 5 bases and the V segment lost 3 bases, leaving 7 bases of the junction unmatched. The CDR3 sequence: CASSQEGQGRYGYTF. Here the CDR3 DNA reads TGCGCCAGCAGCCAGGAGGGACAGGGCAGGTATGGCTACACCTTC.

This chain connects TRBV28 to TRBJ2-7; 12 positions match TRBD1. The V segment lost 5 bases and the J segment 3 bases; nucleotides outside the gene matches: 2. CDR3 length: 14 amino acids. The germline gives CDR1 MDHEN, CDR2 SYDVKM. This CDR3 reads CASSGTGGVYEQYF. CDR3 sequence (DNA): TGTGCCAGCAGTGGGACAGGGGGCGTCTACGAGCAGTACTTC.

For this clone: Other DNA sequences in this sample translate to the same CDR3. CDR3 sequence (DNA): TGTGCCACCAGCCGGGACAGGGGGCCGTACGAGCAGTACTTC. Translation: CATSRDRGPYEQYF. This chain joins TRBV15 and TRBJ2-7; 12 nucleotides line up with TRBD1. Per the germline V gene, CDR1 is LNHNV and CDR2 is YYDKDF (reference sequence). This CDR3 comprises 14 residues. V was clipped by 5 bases and J by 4 bases; unmatched bases: 3.

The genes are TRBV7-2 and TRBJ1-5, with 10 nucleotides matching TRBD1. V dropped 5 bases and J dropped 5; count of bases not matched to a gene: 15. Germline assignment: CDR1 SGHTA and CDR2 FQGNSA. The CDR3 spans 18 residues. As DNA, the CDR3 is TGTGCCAGCAGCGGGGGGGACAGGGGAGCGGGCATTGATCAGCCCCAGCATTTT. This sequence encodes CASSGGDRGAGIDQPQHF.

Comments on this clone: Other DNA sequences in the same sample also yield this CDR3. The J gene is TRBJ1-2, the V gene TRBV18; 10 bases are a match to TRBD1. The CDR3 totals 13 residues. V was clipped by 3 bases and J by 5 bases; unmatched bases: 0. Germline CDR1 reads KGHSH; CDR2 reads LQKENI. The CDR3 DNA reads TGTGCCAGCTCACCGGACAGGGGGTATGGCTACACCTTC. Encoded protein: CASSPDRGYGYTF.

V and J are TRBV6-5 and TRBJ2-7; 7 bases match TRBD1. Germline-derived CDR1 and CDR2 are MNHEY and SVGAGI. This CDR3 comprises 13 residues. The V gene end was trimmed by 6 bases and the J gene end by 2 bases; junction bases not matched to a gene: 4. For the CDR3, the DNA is TGTGCCAGCAGGTACAGGGGAACCTACGAGCAGTACTTC. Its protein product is CASRYRGTYEQYF.

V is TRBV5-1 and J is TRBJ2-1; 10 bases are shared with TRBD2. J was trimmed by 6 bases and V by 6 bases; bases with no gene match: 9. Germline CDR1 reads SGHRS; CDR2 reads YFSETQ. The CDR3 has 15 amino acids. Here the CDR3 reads CASTKTSGTLNEQFF. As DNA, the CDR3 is TGCGCCAGCACTAAAACTAGCGGGACTCTCAATGAGCAGTTCTTC.

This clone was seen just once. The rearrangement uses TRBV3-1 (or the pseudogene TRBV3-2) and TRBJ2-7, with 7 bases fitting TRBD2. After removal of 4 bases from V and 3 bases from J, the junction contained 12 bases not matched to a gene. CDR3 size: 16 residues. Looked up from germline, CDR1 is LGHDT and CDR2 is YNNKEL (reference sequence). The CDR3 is CASSPPRPGGYYEQYF. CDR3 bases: TGTGCCAGCAGCCCTCCAAGGCCCGGGGGGTACTACGAGCAGTACTTC.

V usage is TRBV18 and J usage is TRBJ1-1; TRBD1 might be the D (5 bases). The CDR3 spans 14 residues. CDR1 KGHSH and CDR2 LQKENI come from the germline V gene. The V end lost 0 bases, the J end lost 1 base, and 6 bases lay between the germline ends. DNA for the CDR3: TGTGCCAGCTCACCACCGACAGCGAACACTGAAGCTTTCTTT. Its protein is CASSPPTANTEAFF.

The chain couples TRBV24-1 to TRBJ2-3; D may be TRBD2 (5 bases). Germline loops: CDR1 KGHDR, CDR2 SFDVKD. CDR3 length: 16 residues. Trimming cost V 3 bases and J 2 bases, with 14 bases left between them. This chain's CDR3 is CATSDHGREITDTQYF. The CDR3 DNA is TGTGCCACCAGTGATCATGGACGGGAAATCACAGATACGCAGTATTTT.

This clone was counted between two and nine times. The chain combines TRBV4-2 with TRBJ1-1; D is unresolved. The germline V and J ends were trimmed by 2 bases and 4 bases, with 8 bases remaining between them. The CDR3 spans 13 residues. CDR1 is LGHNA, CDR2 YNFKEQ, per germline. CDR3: CASSQSGLTEAFF. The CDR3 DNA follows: TGTGCCAGCAGCCAATCTGGGCTCACTGAAGCTTTCTTT.

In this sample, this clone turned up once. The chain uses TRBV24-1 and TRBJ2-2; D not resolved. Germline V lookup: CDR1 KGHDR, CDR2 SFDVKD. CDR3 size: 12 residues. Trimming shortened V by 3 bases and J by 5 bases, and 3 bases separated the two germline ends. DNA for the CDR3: TGTGCCACCAGTGATATAACCGGGGAGCTGTTTTTT. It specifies CATSDITGELFF.

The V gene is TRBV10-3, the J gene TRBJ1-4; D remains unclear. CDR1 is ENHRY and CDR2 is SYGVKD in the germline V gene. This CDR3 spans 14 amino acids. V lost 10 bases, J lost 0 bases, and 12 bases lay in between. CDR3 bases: TGTGCCACCGGGCCCGGGGCAACTAATGAAAAACTGTTTTTT. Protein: CATGPGATNEKLFF.

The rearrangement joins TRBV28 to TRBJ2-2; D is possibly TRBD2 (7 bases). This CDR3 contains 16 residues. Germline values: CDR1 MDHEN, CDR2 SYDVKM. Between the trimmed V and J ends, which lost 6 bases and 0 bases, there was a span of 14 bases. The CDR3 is CASSSGGGANTGELFF. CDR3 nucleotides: TGTGCCAGCAGCTCGGGGGGCGGTGCGAACACCGGGGAGCTGTTTTTT.

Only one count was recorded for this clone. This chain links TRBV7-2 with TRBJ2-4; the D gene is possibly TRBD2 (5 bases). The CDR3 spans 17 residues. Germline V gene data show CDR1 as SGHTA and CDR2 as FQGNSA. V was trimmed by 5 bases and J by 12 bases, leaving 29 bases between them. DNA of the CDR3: TGTGCCAGCAGCCAAGACGCCGGACTCCCCCTAGGAAAGGGTCAGTACTTC. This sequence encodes CASSQDAGLPLGKGQYF.

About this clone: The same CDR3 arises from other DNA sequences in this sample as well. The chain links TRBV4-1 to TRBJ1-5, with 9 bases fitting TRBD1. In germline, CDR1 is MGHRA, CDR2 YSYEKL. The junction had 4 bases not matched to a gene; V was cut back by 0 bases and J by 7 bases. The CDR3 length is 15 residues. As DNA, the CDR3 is TGCGCCAGCAGCCAAGAGGGACAGGGTGGCCAGCCCCAGCATTTT. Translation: CASSQEGQGGQPQHF.

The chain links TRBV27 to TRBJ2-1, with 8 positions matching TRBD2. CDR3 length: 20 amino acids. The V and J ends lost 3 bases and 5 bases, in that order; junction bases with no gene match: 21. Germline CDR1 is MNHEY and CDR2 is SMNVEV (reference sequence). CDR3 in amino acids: CASSFLLHSTTDGGDNEQFF. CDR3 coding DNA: TGTGCCAGCAGTTTCCTCCTACACTCAACGACTGACGGGGGGGACAATGAGCAGTTCTTC.

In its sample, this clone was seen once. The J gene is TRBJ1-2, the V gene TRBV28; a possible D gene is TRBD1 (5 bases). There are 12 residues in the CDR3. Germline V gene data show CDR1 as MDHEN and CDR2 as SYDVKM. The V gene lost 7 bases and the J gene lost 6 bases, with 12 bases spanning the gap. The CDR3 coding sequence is TGTGCCAGCACCCAGGGCGGGAATGGCTACACCTTC. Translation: CASTQGGNGYTF.

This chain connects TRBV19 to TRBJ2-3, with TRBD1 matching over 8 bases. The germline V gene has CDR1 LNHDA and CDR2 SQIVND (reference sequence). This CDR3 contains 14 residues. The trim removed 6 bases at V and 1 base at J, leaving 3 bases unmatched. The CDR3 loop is CASSGQGGTDTQYF. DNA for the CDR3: TGTGCCAGTAGCGGACAGGGAGGCACAGATACGCAGTATTTT.

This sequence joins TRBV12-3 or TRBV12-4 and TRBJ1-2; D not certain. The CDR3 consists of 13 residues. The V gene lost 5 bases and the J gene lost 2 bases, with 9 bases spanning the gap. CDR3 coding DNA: TGTGCCAGCAGTGTCGCGGAGAACTATGGCTACACCTTC. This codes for CASSVAENYGYTF.